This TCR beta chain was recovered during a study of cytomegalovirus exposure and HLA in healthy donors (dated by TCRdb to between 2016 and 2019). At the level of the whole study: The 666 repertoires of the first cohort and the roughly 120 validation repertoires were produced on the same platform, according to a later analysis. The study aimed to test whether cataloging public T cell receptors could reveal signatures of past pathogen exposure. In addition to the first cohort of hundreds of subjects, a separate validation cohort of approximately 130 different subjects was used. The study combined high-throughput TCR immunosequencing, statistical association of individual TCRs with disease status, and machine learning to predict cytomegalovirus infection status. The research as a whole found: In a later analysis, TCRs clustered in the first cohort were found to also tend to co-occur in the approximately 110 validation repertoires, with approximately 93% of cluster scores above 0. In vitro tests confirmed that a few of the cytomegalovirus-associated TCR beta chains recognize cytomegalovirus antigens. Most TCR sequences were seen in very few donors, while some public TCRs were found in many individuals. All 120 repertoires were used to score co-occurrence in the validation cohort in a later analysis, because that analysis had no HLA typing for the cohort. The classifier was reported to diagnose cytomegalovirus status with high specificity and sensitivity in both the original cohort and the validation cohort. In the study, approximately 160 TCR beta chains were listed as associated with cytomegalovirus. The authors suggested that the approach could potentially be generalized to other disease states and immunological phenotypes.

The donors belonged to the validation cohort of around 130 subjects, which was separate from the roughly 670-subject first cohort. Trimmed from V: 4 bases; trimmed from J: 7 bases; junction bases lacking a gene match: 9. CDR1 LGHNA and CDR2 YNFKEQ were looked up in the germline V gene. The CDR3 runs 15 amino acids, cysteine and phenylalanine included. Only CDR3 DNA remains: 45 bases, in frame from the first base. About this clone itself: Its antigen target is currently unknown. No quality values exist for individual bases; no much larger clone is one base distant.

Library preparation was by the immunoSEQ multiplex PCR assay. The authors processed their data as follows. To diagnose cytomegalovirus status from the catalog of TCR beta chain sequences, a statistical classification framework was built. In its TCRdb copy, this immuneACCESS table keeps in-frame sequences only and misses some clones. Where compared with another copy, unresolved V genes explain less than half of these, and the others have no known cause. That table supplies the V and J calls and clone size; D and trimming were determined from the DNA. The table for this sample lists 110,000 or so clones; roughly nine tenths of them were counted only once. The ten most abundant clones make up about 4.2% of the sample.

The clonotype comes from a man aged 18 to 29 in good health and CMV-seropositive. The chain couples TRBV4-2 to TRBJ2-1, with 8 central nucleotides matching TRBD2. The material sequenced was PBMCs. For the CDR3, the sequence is CASSLFGGGLNEQFF. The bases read TGTGCCAGCAGCCTATTTGGCGGGGGGCTTAATGAGCAGTTCTTC.